Here is one T cell receptor beta chain with its context. Generated by immunoSEQ multiplex PCR, the TCRdb table keeps only in-frame clones and is missing some. The sample lists about 350,000 clones, roughly 89% occurring once. This record belongs to a study of blood T cell repertoires in COVID-19. Whole-study context: PBMCs, B-cell-depleted T cells, or T cells were the source of the cDNA or gDNA that made up the material.

The CDR3 consists of 15 residues. V lost 3 bases and J lost 2; bases outside the gene matches: 6. Germline-derived CDR1 and CDR2 are KGHSH and LQKENI. Seattle-derived patients entered the study during active infection and were followed longitudinally. The chain combines TRBV18 with TRBJ2-7; 8 bases are a match to TRBD2. The sequence came from a woman in her fifties or sixties with COVID-19, enrolled during active disease. The material sequenced was peripheral blood. CDR3 in DNA: TGTGCCAGCTCACCGTCGACGGGGGGGACCTACGAGCAGTACTTC. This sequence encodes CASSPSTGGTYEQYF.